The T cell receptor (beta chain) described here comes from a study of human T cells and chemical hapten exposure. Study-wide background: An area of 2 cm by 2 cm on upper inner arm skin received 2% DPC for sensitization. Whole-study findings and limits: Controls formed significantly fewer large CDR3 similarity clusters than expanded TCRs did.

V lost 2 bases to trimming and J lost 8 bases, with 6 bases between them. CDR1 and CDR2 from the germline V gene are MNHNY and SVGAGI (reference sequence). The CDR3 totals 11 residues. In the case of this clonotype: Its specificity is unknown.

The time point was: patch test 1, 2 weeks after DPC sensitization. Regarding treatment: therapeutic diphenylcyclopropenone sensitization with weekly scalp DPC. Suited to DPC and affected by alopecia, the donors ranged from 18 to 70 years old. In the authors' methods: A per-sample median of about 94,000 TCRs was observed, with counts ranging from about 23,224 to 690,600. Using its own MiXCR run on the RACE reads, TCRdb lists one record per CDR3 protein. The V and J calls and clone size come from TCRdb's table, not from the authors' own analysis. This table has 300,000 to 400,000 distinct CDR3 sequences, roughly 6.9% appearing once.

Sequencing was performed on whole blood, taken in connection with sensitization to the hapten diphenylcyclopropenone (DPC). The J gene is TRBJ1-1, the V gene TRBV6-6; D is unclear. The sequence came from a woman under 30 with alopecia areata. Some clones in this sample may be carry-over from other donors' samples. The CDR3 DNA reads TGTGCCAGCAGTTACAGAGAGGAAGCTTTCTTT. Protein product: CASSYREEAFF.